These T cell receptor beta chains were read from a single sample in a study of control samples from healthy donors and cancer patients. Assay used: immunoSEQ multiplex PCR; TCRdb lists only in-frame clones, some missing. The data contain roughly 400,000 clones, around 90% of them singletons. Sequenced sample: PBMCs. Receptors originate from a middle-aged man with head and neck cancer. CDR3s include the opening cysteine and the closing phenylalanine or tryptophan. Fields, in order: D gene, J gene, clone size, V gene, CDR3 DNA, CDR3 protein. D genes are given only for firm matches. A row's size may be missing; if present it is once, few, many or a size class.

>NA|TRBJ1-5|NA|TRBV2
TGTGCCAGCAGTGTCGGGGGCCCGGGACAGCCCCAGCATTTT
CASSVGGPGQPQHF
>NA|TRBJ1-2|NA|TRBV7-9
TGTGCCAGCAGCCAAGGAGGGGTCTATGGCTACACCTTC
CASSQGGVYGYTF
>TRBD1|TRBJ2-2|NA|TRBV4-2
TGTGCCAGCAGCCAAGTGTTTTTGGGACAGGGGGCTCCCGGGGAGCTGTTTTTT
CASSQVFLGQGAPGELFF
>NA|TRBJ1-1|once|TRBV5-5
TGTGCCAGCAGCGGGGGGTCAGGGGACACTGAAGCTTTCTTT
CASSGGSGDTEAFF
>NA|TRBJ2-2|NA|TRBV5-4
TGTGCCAGCAGCTTGGCGAAAGGAGGCCTCGGGGCCGGGGAGCTGTTTTTT
CASSLAKGGLGAGELFF
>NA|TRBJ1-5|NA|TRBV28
TGTGCCAGCAGTTTATACAGGGATCAGCCCCAGCATTTT
CASSLYRDQPQHF
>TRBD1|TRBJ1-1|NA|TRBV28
TGTGCCAGCAGTTTATGGCAGGGGGCAGGAACTGAAGCTTTCTTT
CASSLWQGAGTEAFF
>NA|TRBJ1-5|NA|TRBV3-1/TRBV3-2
TGTGCCAGCAGCCAGGGGGGCGAGGGGAATCAGCCCCAGCATTTT
CASSQGGEGNQPQHF
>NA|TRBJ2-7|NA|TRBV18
TGTGCCAGCTCACCAGAATGGACAGTACCTGGCGAGCAGTACTTC
CASSPEWTVPGEQYF
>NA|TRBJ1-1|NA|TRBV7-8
TGTGCCAGCAGCGCGAGGGTAGGGGGGACTGAAGCTTTCTTT
CASSARVGGTEAFF
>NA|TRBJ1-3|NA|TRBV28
TGTGCCAGCACCTTGGGGGGCGCTGGAAACACCATATATTTT
CASTLGGAGNTIYF
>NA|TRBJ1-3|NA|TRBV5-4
TGTGCCAGCAGTTCCCTCGGAGGAGGGCAAGGAAACACCATATATTTT
CASSSLGGGQGNTIYF
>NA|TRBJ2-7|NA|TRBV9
TGTGCCAGCAGCGTAGGTGGCAATAGCTACGAGCAGTACTTC
CASSVGGNSYEQYF
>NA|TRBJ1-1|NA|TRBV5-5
TGTGCCAGCAGCTTGTTTGCGAGACAGATGAACACTGAAGCTTTCTTT
CASSLFARQMNTEAFF
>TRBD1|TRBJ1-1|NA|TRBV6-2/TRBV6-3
TGTGCCAGCAGTATCACGGGACAGGGCACTGAAGCTTTCTTT
CASSITGQGTEAFF
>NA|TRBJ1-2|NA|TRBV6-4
TGTGCCAGCAGTGACTCGATGGGGGGCTACACCTTC
CASSDSMGGYTF
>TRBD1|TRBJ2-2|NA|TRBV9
TGTGCCAGCAGCGCCTGGACAGGGGGGAACACCGGGGAGCTGTTTTTT
CASSAWTGGNTGELFF
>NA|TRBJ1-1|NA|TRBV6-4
TGTGCCAGGCCTTGGGGGGTCATGAACACTGAAGCTTTCTTT
CARPWGVMNTEAFF
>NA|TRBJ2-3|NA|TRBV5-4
TGTGCCAGCAGCTTTGGTTTTAGCGATACAGATACGCAGTATTTT
CASSFGFSDTDTQYF
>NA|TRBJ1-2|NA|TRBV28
TGTGCCAGCAGTTATAACGGACCCTATGGCTACACCTTC
CASSYNGPYGYTF
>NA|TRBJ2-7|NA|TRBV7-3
TGTGCCAGCAGCCCTGGACTCATTCCTATCTACGAGCAGTACTTC
CASSPGLIPIYEQYF
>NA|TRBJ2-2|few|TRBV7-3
TGTGCCAGCAGCTGGAACACCGGGGAGCTGTTTTTT
CASSWNTGELFF
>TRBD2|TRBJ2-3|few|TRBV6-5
TGTGCCAGCAGCCTAGCGGGAGGGCCAGGAGATACGCAGTATTTT
CASSLAGGPGDTQYF
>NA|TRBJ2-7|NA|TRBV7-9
TGTGCCAGCAGCTTAGTCGCGGAGCAGTACTTC
CASSLVAEQYF
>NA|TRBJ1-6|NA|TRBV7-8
TGTGCCAGCAGCTCATGGGACGGATTCCTCTCCTATAATTCACCCCTCCACTTT
CASSSWDGFLSYNSPLHF
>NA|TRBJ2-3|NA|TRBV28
TGTGCCAGCAGTTTAGGGGGGATCGGTACGCAGTATTTT
CASSLGGIGTQYF
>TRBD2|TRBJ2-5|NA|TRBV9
TGTGCCAGCAGCCCGCGGGGGGGCCTTTGGCAAGAGACCCAGTACTTC
CASSPRGGLWQETQYF
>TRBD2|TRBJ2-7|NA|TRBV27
TGTGCCAGCAGGAAATTAGCGGGGGCGTACTACGAGCAGTACTTC
CASRKLAGAYYEQYF
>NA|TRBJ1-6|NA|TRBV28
TGTGCCAGCATCGGAAGGGATAATTCACCCCTCCACTTT
CASIGRDNSPLHF
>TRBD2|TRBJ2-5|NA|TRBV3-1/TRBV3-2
TGTGCCAGCAGCCACCTACCAGGGACTACGGCGGAGACCCAGTACTTC
CASSHLPGTTAETQYF
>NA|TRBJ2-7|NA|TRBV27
TGTGCCAGCAGAACCCGCGGGCGGCACGAGCAGTACTTC
CASRTRGRHEQYF
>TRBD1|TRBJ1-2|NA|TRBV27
TGTGCCAGCAGTTCCGCTCGACAGGGCGGTAAGTCGGTCTATGGCTACACCTTC
CASSSARQGGKSVYGYTF
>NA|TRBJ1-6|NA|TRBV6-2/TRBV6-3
TGTGCCAGCAGTTATTTAGGGGGAAAGTCACCCCTCCACTTT
CASSYLGGKSPLHF
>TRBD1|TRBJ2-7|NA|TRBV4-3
TGCGCCAGCAGCCGACACTGGACAGGGGATTCCTCCTACGAGCAGTACTTC
CASSRHWTGDSSYEQYF
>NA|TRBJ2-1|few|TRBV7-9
TGTGCCAGCAGCTCCGGGGAATACAATGAGCAGTTCTTC
CASSSGEYNEQFF
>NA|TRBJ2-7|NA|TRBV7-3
TGTGCCAGCAGCTTATTCGCAGCGGGTCCTGTTTCCGAGCAGTACTTC
CASSLFAAGPVSEQYF
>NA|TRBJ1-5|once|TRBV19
TGTGCCAGTAGTATAGGAGGGGGTGGTCGATGGAATCAGCCCCAGCATTTT
CASSIGGGGRWNQPQHF